Listed below are T cell receptor beta chains from one sample, sequenced in a study of beta chain features in type 1 diabetes. Assay: immunoSEQ multiplex PCR; the TCRdb copy retains only in-frame clones and omits some. The table includes some 400,000 clones, about 14% detected once. The sample consisted of naive CD4+ T cells from blood. These receptors came from a young woman in good health. The CDR3 runs from the conserved cysteine through the conserved F or W. Each record gives: clone size, J gene, V gene, D gene, CDR3 DNA, CDR3 protein. A D gene is named only where the DNA matches it firmly. Clone size is stated in some rows and not others, as once, few, many or a class when expanded.

abundance: few
j_gene: TRBJ2-3
v_gene: TRBV5-4
d_gene: NA
CDR3nt: TGTGCCAGCAGCTTGGGACTAACTCCAGATACGCAGTATTTT
CDR3aa: CASSLGLTPDTQYF

abundance: NA
j_gene: TRBJ1-4
v_gene: TRBV5-1
d_gene: NA
CDR3nt: TGCGCCAGCAGCTTGGAGGCCCGAGGGGAAAAACTGTTTTTT
CDR3aa: CASSLEARGEKLFF

abundance: few
j_gene: TRBJ2-7
v_gene: TRBV27
d_gene: NA
CDR3nt: TGTGCCAGCAGTCTTGCCGGGACTCGGTGGCACGAGCAGTACTTC
CDR3aa: CASSLAGTRWHEQYF

abundance: NA
j_gene: TRBJ2-2
v_gene: TRBV29-1
d_gene: NA
CDR3nt: TGCAGCGTGCGACTTGAGCCCGGGGCCGGGGAGCTGTTTTTT
CDR3aa: CSVRLEPGAGELFF

abundance: once
j_gene: TRBJ1-2
v_gene: TRBV28
d_gene: TRBD1
CDR3nt: TGTGCCAGCAGTTCCGAGGGGGCGGAGAACTATGGCTACACCTTC
CDR3aa: CASSSEGAENYGYTF

abundance: NA
j_gene: TRBJ2-3
v_gene: TRBV30
d_gene: TRBD2
CDR3nt: TGTGCCTGGAAACTAGCGGGATCCGTCACAGATACGCAGTATTTT
CDR3aa: CAWKLAGSVTDTQYF

abundance: NA
j_gene: TRBJ1-2
v_gene: TRBV27
d_gene: TRBD1
CDR3nt: TGTGCCAGCAGTTCGACAGGGATGTCGGTTATGGGTGGCTACACCTTC
CDR3aa: CASSSTGMSVMGGYTF

abundance: few
j_gene: TRBJ1-5
v_gene: TRBV27
d_gene: TRBD1
CDR3nt: TGTGCCAGCAGCCTGACAGGGCGTCAGCCCCAGCATTTT
CDR3aa: CASSLTGRQPQHF

abundance: NA
j_gene: TRBJ1-2
v_gene: TRBV29-1
d_gene: NA
CDR3nt: TGCAGCGTTGAAGAGGGCGGGCTTACTTACTTC
CDR3aa: CSVEEGGLTYF

abundance: few
j_gene: TRBJ2-2
v_gene: TRBV7-2
d_gene: TRBD2
CDR3nt: TGTGCCAGCAGCACCCCGGGACTAGACACCGGGGAGCTGTTTTTT
CDR3aa: CASSTPGLDTGELFF

abundance: NA
j_gene: TRBJ2-7
v_gene: TRBV29-1
d_gene: TRBD1
CDR3nt: TGCAGCGTTGAAGACCGATCTGACAGGGCTACCTACGAGCAGTACTTC
CDR3aa: CSVEDRSDRATYEQYF

abundance: few
j_gene: TRBJ2-7
v_gene: TRBV11-2
d_gene: NA
CDR3nt: TGTGCCAGCAGCTATCAGTACGAGCAGTACTTC
CDR3aa: CASSYQYEQYF

abundance: NA
j_gene: TRBJ2-2
v_gene: TRBV4-2
d_gene: NA
CDR3nt: TGTGCCAGCAGCCAAGATGTAGCGTCGAACACCGGGGAGCTGTTTTTT
CDR3aa: CASSQDVASNTGELFF

abundance: NA
j_gene: TRBJ2-4
v_gene: TRBV30
d_gene: TRBD1
CDR3nt: TGTGCCTGGAGTGTAAGGGACAGGGGGCCCCGGGCTTCCAAAAACATTCAGTACTTC
CDR3aa: CAWSVRDRGPRASKNIQYF

abundance: NA
j_gene: TRBJ2-7
v_gene: TRBV7-9
d_gene: NA
CDR3nt: TGTGCCAGCAGCTTAGGGCCGACCTTACAAACCGGGGAGCAGTACTTC
CDR3aa: CASSLGPTLQTGEQYF

abundance: few
j_gene: TRBJ1-1
v_gene: TRBV9
d_gene: NA
CDR3nt: TGTGCCAGCAGCGTAGTACAGGAAGCTTTCTTT
CDR3aa: CASSVVQEAFF

abundance: NA
j_gene: TRBJ2-4
v_gene: TRBV6-1
d_gene: TRBD1
CDR3nt: TGTGCCAGCAGCGTACCAGGGGGCCGGAGGAACATTCAGTACTTC
CDR3aa: CASSVPGGRRNIQYF

abundance: few
j_gene: TRBJ2-3
v_gene: TRBV11-1
d_gene: NA
CDR3nt: TGTGCCAGCGCCGTCCTAGTAGTAGATACGCAGTATTTT
CDR3aa: CASAVLVVDTQYF

abundance: NA
j_gene: TRBJ1-1
v_gene: TRBV7-2
d_gene: TRBD1
CDR3nt: TGTGCCAGCAGCTCAATGGGGACAGTGAACACTGAAGCTTTCTTT
CDR3aa: CASSSMGTVNTEAFF

abundance: NA
j_gene: TRBJ2-7
v_gene: TRBV7-2
d_gene: TRBD2
CDR3nt: TGTGCCAGCAGCTTAGGGCTAGCGGGAACCAACGAGCAGTACTTC
CDR3aa: CASSLGLAGTNEQYF

abundance: few
j_gene: TRBJ2-1
v_gene: TRBV5-1
d_gene: NA
CDR3nt: TGCGCCAGCAGCTTTTCACTCGTTCCGGTGCGCAATGAGCAGTTCTTC
CDR3aa: CASSFSLVPVRNEQFF

abundance: NA
j_gene: TRBJ1-2
v_gene: TRBV30
d_gene: NA
CDR3nt: TGTGCCTGGAGTGACTTTATAGGGGCCTATGGCTACACCTTC
CDR3aa: CAWSDFIGAYGYTF

abundance: NA
j_gene: TRBJ2-5
v_gene: TRBV7-3
d_gene: NA
CDR3nt: TGTGCCAGCAGCCTAACCGGGACACTTCAAGAGACCCAGTACTTC
CDR3aa: CASSLTGTLQETQYF

abundance: NA
j_gene: TRBJ1-2
v_gene: TRBV29-1
d_gene: NA
CDR3nt: TGCAGCGTTGTTGAAGGGGACTATGGCTACACCTTC
CDR3aa: CSVVEGDYGYTF

abundance: few
j_gene: TRBJ2-1
v_gene: TRBV10-3
d_gene: NA
CDR3nt: TGTGCCATCAGTGCCTCAGTGAGGAATGAGCAGTTCTTC
CDR3aa: CAISASVRNEQFF

abundance: few
j_gene: TRBJ2-7
v_gene: TRBV30
d_gene: TRBD1
CDR3nt: TGTGCCTGGACACTCAGGGGGCATCGCTCCTACGAGCAGTACTTC
CDR3aa: CAWTLRGHRSYEQYF

abundance: few
j_gene: TRBJ2-7
v_gene: TRBV7-9
d_gene: TRBD1
CDR3nt: TGTGCCAGCAGTCTTAGACAGGGGGCCTACGAGCAGTACTTC
CDR3aa: CASSLRQGAYEQYF

abundance: NA
j_gene: TRBJ2-5
v_gene: TRBV7-2
d_gene: NA
CDR3nt: TGTGCCAGCAGCTTAGTACAGGGAGAGACCCAGTACTTC
CDR3aa: CASSLVQGETQYF

abundance: NA
j_gene: TRBJ2-1
v_gene: TRBV7-2
d_gene: TRBD2
CDR3nt: TGTGCCAGCAGCCCTCCGGGACTAGCGGGAGGACGCCGCGCCAATGAGCAGTTCTTC
CDR3aa: CASSPPGLAGGRRANEQFF

abundance: NA
j_gene: TRBJ2-6
v_gene: TRBV28
d_gene: TRBD1
CDR3nt: TGTGCCAGCGGGACAGGGGGCTTGCCCCCCTCTGGGGCCAACGTCCTGACTTTC
CDR3aa: CASGTGGLPPSGANVLTF

abundance: NA
j_gene: TRBJ2-1
v_gene: TRBV29-1
d_gene: NA
CDR3nt: TGCAGCGTTGAGAGGGTTACCTACAATGAGCAGTTCTTC
CDR3aa: CSVERVTYNEQFF

abundance: NA
j_gene: TRBJ1-5
v_gene: TRBV27
d_gene: TRBD1
CDR3nt: TGTGCCAGCAGTCCCGACAGGGGCACCTTGAACAATCAGCCCCAGCATTTT
CDR3aa: CASSPDRGTLNNQPQHF

abundance: few
j_gene: TRBJ2-1
v_gene: TRBV12-5
d_gene: NA
CDR3nt: TGTGCTAGTGGCAAAGACAGCCACTCCTACAATGAGCAGTTCTTC
CDR3aa: CASGKDSHSYNEQFF

abundance: few
j_gene: TRBJ1-2
v_gene: TRBV28
d_gene: NA
CDR3nt: TGTGCCAGCAGTTTATCCACAGTAGGCGACTATGGCTACACCTTC
CDR3aa: CASSLSTVGDYGYTF

abundance: few
j_gene: TRBJ2-4
v_gene: TRBV7-9
d_gene: NA
CDR3nt: TGTGCCAGCAGCTCCTCACCTAGCAGTCAAAACATTCAGTACTTC
CDR3aa: CASSSSPSSQNIQYF

abundance: NA
j_gene: TRBJ2-7
v_gene: TRBV25-1
d_gene: NA
CDR3nt: TGTGCCAGCAGTGGGTGGGGCGTATTATCCTACGAGCAGTACTTC
CDR3aa: CASSGWGVLSYEQYF

abundance: NA
j_gene: TRBJ1-1
v_gene: TRBV7-8
d_gene: NA
CDR3nt: TGTGCCAGCAGCTTAGGCAGGAACACTGAAGCTTTCTTT
CDR3aa: CASSLGRNTEAFF

abundance: few
j_gene: TRBJ2-1
v_gene: TRBV7-8
d_gene: TRBD2
CDR3nt: TGTGCCAGCAGCCGCGGACTAGACGGCTACAATGAGCAGTTCTTC
CDR3aa: CASSRGLDGYNEQFF

abundance: NA
j_gene: TRBJ2-5
v_gene: TRBV11-2
d_gene: TRBD1
CDR3nt: TGTGCCAGCAGCGCACAGGGGGGCCAAGAGACCCAGTACTTC
CDR3aa: CASSAQGGQETQYF

abundance: NA
j_gene: TRBJ2-1
v_gene: TRBV30
d_gene: NA
CDR3nt: TGTGCCTGGAGTGTACAAACGGGAGCTGGGAATGAGCAGTTCTTC
CDR3aa: CAWSVQTGAGNEQFF

abundance: few
j_gene: TRBJ2-3
v_gene: TRBV10-3
d_gene: TRBD2
CDR3nt: TGTGCCATCAGTGAGGGACTAGCGGGCACAGATACGCAGTATTTT
CDR3aa: CAISEGLAGTDTQYF

abundance: NA
j_gene: TRBJ1-5
v_gene: TRBV27
d_gene: NA
CDR3nt: TGTGCCAGCAGTCAAACTCAGGGGTACTTGGGTCAGCCCCAGCATTTT
CDR3aa: CASSQTQGYLGQPQHF

abundance: few
j_gene: TRBJ2-3
v_gene: TRBV5-1
d_gene: NA
CDR3nt: TGCGCCAGCAGCTTGGCCGTCGGGAGACCCACAGATACGCAGTATTTT
CDR3aa: CASSLAVGRPTDTQYF

abundance: NA
j_gene: TRBJ2-3
v_gene: TRBV27
d_gene: NA
CDR3nt: TGTGCCAGCAGCGGACTCTCAGGCACAGATACGCAGTATTTT
CDR3aa: CASSGLSGTDTQYF

abundance: NA
j_gene: TRBJ1-1
v_gene: TRBV5-1
d_gene: TRBD1
CDR3nt: TGCGCCAGCAGCCCCCGGGACAGGGGAACGAACACTGAAGCTTTCTTT
CDR3aa: CASSPRDRGTNTEAFF

abundance: NA
j_gene: TRBJ2-1
v_gene: TRBV7-2
d_gene: TRBD1
CDR3nt: TGTGCCAGCAGCTTAGGACCCCGGACAGGGCGTGATGAGCAGTTCTTC
CDR3aa: CASSLGPRTGRDEQFF

abundance: few
j_gene: TRBJ2-7
v_gene: TRBV28
d_gene: TRBD2
CDR3nt: TGTGCCAGCACCCCCGCGGGGGGGGTATACGAGCAGTACTTC
CDR3aa: CASTPAGGVYEQYF

abundance: few
j_gene: TRBJ2-3
v_gene: TRBV7-2
d_gene: NA
CDR3nt: TGTGCCAGCAGCTTAGTGGCTAGCCAAGGGCCAGATACGCAGTATTTT
CDR3aa: CASSLVASQGPDTQYF

abundance: NA
j_gene: TRBJ1-2
v_gene: TRBV6-5
d_gene: TRBD1
CDR3nt: TGTGCCAGCAGTTACCGGACAGGGTTTATAAGCTACACCTTC
CDR3aa: CASSYRTGFISYTF

abundance: NA
j_gene: TRBJ2-7
v_gene: TRBV29-1
d_gene: TRBD1
CDR3nt: TGCAGCGTGGGGACAGGTATCTACGAGCAGTACTTC
CDR3aa: CSVGTGIYEQYF

abundance: NA
j_gene: TRBJ2-3
v_gene: TRBV6-5
d_gene: TRBD1
CDR3nt: TGTGCCAGCAGTTCCCTGGACAGGGGTCGGTCAGATACGCAGTATTTT
CDR3aa: CASSSLDRGRSDTQYF